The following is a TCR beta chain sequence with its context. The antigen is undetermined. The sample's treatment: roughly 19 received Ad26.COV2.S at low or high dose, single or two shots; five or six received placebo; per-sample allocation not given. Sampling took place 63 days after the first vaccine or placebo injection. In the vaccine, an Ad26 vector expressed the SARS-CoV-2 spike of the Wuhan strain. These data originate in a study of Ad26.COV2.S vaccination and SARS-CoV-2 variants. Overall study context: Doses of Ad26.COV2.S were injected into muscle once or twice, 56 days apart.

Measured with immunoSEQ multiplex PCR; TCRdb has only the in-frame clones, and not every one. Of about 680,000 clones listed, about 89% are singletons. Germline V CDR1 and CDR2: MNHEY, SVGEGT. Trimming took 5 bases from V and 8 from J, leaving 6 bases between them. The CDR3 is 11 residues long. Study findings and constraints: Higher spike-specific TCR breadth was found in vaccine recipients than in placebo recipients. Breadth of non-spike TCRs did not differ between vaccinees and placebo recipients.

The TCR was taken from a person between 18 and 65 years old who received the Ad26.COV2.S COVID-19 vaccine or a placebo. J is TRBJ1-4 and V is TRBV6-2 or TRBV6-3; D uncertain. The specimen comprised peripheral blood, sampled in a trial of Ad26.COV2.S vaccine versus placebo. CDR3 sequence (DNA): TGTGCCAGCAGTCCGGACGAAAAACTGTTTTTT. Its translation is CASSPDEKLFF.